The 5 T cell receptor beta chains below were found in one sample sequenced in a study of blood T cell repertoires in COVID-19 (dated by TCRdb to the early 2020s). The library was made by the immunoSEQ multiplex PCR assay. Imported from immuneACCESS, the table was reduced by TCRdb to in-frame sequences with V and J called. These copies leave out some clones; in studies compared against another copy, an unresolved V gene accounts for under half, and the cause of the remainder is not known. The table for this sample lists more than 85,000 clones; 80% to 95% of them were counted only once. The top ten clonotypes cover about 4% of the sample. Source material: peripheral blood. Every receptor here comes from a man between 18 and 29 years old with acute or convalescent COVID-19.

V and J are TRBV3-1 (or the pseudogene TRBV3-2) and TRBJ2-1; TRBD1 agrees at 9 bases. CDR1 LGHDT and CDR2 YNNKEL come from the germline V gene (reference sequence). This CDR3 is built from 16 residues. V dropped 6 bases and J dropped 6; count of bases not matched to a gene: 12. The CDR3 protein is CASRKGSGQGTNEQFF. The CDR3, as DNA: TGTGCCAGCAGAAAAGGTTCCGGACAGGGGACCAATGAGCAGTTCTTC.

V is TRBV5-1 and J is TRBJ1-1; D gene uncertain. Germline V gives CDR1 SGHRS, CDR2 YFSETQ. V was shortened by 0 bases and J by 5 bases, with 11 bases between the two germline ends. The CDR3 has 14 residues. CDR3 amino acids: CASSLAPGSTEAFF. The CDR3, as DNA: TGCGCCAGCAGCTTGGCGCCGGGATCAACTGAAGCTTTCTTT. Drawing the rest from reference TRBV5-1 and TRBJ1-1, the complete variable domain is KAGVTQTPRYLIKTRGQQVTLSCSPISGHRSVSWYQQTPGQGLQFLFEYFSETQRNKGNFPGRFSGRQFSNSRSEMNVSTLELGDSALYLCASSLAPGSTEAFFGQGTRLTVV.

The rearrangement uses TRBV3-1 (or the pseudogene TRBV3-2) and TRBJ2-7, with 7 bases that match TRBD1. The CDR3 length is 16 residues. V shed 3 bases and J 2 bases; nucleotides not matched to a gene: 10. Germline V gene lookup returns CDR1 LGHDT and CDR2 YNNKEL (reference sequence). CDR3 loop: CASSHWTGYTPYEQYF. The CDR3 DNA sequence: TGTGCCAGCAGCCACTGGACAGGCTATACTCCCTACGAGCAGTACTTC.

This clone was observed a single time. The chain couples TRBV14 to TRBJ1-1, with D possibly being TRBD1 (5 bases). The CDR3 runs 17 residues. Germline V gene sequence: CDR1 SGHDN, CDR2 FVKESK. The ends were cut back, 0 bases at V and 1 base at J, with 15 bases in the middle. CDR3 sequence (DNA): TGTGCCAGCAGCCAAGATGAGGGGAGGGGATGGAACACTGAAGCTTTCTTT. This translates into CASSQDEGRGWNTEAFF.

This clone was counted only a few times. The chain joins TRBV19 to TRBJ1-2; 8 bases are shared with TRBD1. V trimming: 8 bases; J trimming: 8 bases; junction bases outside the gene matches: 4. The CDR3 loop spans 11 amino acids. Germline CDR1 and CDR2: LNHDA and SQIVND (reference sequence). CDR3 nucleotides: TGTGCCAGTGGCAACAGGGGGGGCTACACCTTC. Its protein is CASGNRGGYTF.